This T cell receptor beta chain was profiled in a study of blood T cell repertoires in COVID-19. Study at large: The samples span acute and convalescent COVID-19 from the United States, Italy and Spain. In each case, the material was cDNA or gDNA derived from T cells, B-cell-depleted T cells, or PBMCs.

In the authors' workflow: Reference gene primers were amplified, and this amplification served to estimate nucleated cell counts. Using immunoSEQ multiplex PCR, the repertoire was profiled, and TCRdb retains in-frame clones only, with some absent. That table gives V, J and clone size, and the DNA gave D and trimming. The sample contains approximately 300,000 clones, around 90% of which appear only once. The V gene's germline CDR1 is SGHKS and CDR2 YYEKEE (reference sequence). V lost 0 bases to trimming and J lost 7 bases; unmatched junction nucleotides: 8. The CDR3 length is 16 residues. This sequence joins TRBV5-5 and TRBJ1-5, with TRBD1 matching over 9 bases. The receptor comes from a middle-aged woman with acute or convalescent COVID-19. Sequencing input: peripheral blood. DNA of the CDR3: TGTGCCAGCAGCTTGGACCCCGGGACAGGGTACCAGCCCCAGCATTTT. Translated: CASSLDPGTGYQPQHF.